This entry is about one T cell receptor (beta chain). This clone has only a few counts. Its antigen remains undetermined. Base qualities are not provided; no much larger clone lies one nucleotide away. This sample was taken from a study of cytotoxic CD8 clonotypes in ibrutinib-treated CLL (dated by TCRdb to the early 2020s). A note on the overall study: In this cohort, approximately 15 patients were treatment-naive and roughly 10 were relapsed/refractory, while around 17 had unmutated IGHV. Partial responses were observed in 24 patients and complete responses in 2; after a median follow-up of around 68 months, remission was maintained in approximately 15 patients and progression was observed in some twelve. Response samples were taken after a median of approximately eleven months on treatment, ranging from roughly 6 to 36 months. An average of around 250,000 productive templates and some 100,000 productive rearrangements was obtained per sample. Longitudinal samples were obtainable from about 30% of the 86 participants in the trial. Cryopreserved peripheral blood mononuclear cells were collected before treatment, at response, and at either disease progression or sustained remission.

General findings and caveats noted by the study authors: At ibrutinib response clonality went up, during sustained remission it held steady, and at progression it dropped back toward baseline. At baseline, clonality was higher than in age-matched healthy donors and showed a strong correlation with circulating CD8+ T-cell counts. Public clonotypes were rare and either shrank or stayed stable during treatment, and the rise in clonality at ibrutinib response reflected expansion of private clonotypes. Lymph node repertoires were not examined, and the timing of sampling was not matched between patients in sustained remission and those whose disease progressed.

Spanning cysteine to phenylalanine, the CDR3 consists of 14 amino acids. The entry retains the CDR3 DNA only, 42 bases that are in frame from base 1. CDR1 and CDR2 are read off the germline V gene as SGDLS and YYNGEE. Compared with germline, V lacks 6 bases and J lacks 5 bases; bases without a gene match: 7. For TCR beta library preparation, about 2 micrograms of genomic DNA were extracted from the cryopreserved PBMCs. Longitudinal blood samples from CLL patients on ibrutinib monotherapy underwent high-throughput TCR beta sequencing. The patients were enrolled in a single-center, open-label phase 2 trial of ibrutinib monotherapy. The goal of deep resolution MiSeq sequencing was a depth between 1 in 1 million and 1 in 200,000 T cells, and coverage averaged 10x per clonotype. TCR beta libraries were generated with the immunoSEQ hsTCRB Kit. Regarding the original processing steps: Data were analyzed with ImmunoSEQ Data Assistant and ImmunoSEQ Analyzer, with V, D and J genes assigned per IMGT definitions. Clonality, with values ranging from 0 to 1, was calculated as one minus the normalized Shannon entropy of productive rearrangement frequencies. Only overrepresented clonotypes making up at least 0.05% of each patient's repertoire were included in the public clonotype analysis. Approximately 14 age-matched healthy donor repertoires from immuneACCESS served as clonality controls. Not all clones reach the TCRdb copy of this immuneACCESS table, which keeps in-frame sequences only. Checked studies attribute under half of the gap to unresolved V genes and leave the rest unexplained. That table gives V, J and clone size, and the DNA gave D and trimming. The sample table holds tens of thousands of clones, of which 49% were seen once. The biggest ten clones account for about 19% of the sample.

This receptor was obtained from a human donor with chronic lymphocytic leukemia. The source material was PBMCs, sampled before ibrutinib treatment. The chain links TRBV9 with TRBJ2-1, with TRBD2 matching 8 junction bases. The CDR3 has the sequence CASTPGGTHNEQFF. The nucleotides read TGTGCCAGCACACCGGGGGGGACGCACAATGAGCAGTTCTTC.